Following are 27 T cell receptor beta chains from one sample sequenced in a study of long-term antiretroviral therapy in people with HIV. Survey-level immunoSEQ v3.0 assays were run. The method was immunoSEQ multiplex PCR; TCRdb's version includes in-frame clones alone and lacks a portion of them. The data show some 20,000 clones, roughly 86% seen once. The source material was unsorted PBMCs, sampled 0.5 years after starting antiretroviral therapy. These receptors all stem from a man between 35 and 55 years old with HIV.

The chain recombines TRBV23-1 with TRBJ2-3; no firm D call. TRBV23-1 is noted as an ORF with a role that remains uncertain. The CDR3 has 15 residues. V was clipped by 0 bases and J by 1 base, with 8 bases between them. This chain's CDR3 is CASSQSQNRTDTQYF. The CDR3, as DNA: TGCGCCAGCAGTCAATCCCAGAACCGCACAGATACGCAGTATTTT.

CDR3 sequence: CASSLTGTVNEQFF. The DNA of the CDR3 is TGTGCCAGCAGCTTAACCGGGACAGTTAATGAGCAGTTCTTC. The rearrangement joins TRBV5-6 to TRBJ2-1; 7 positions agree with TRBD1. The CDR3 has 14 amino acids. Trimming at V came to 2 bases and at J to 7 bases, leaving 6 bases not matched to a gene. Germline CDR1 and CDR2: SGHDT and YYEEEE. Drawing the rest from reference TRBV5-6 and TRBJ2-1, the complete variable domain is DAGVTQSPTHLIKTRGQQVTLRCSPKSGHDTVSWYQQALGQGPQFIFQYYEEEERQRGNFPDRFSGHQFPNYSSELNVNALLLGDSALYLCASSLTGTVNEQFFGPGTRLTVL.

The rearrangement joins TRBV5-1 to TRBJ2-5; unclear D gene. Germline CDR1 and CDR2: SGHRS and YFSETQ. Deletions cut 2 bases from V and 3 bases from J, with 8 bases between. CDR3 length: 13 amino acids. The CDR3: CASSFGFEETQYF. In DNA, the CDR3 is TGCGCCAGCAGCTTTGGCTTCGAAGAGACCCAGTACTTC. The variable domain in full, with the rest retrieved from reference TRBV5-1 and TRBJ2-5, is KAGVTQTPRYLIKTRGQQVTLSCSPISGHRSVSWYQQTPGQGLQFLFEYFSETQRNKGNFPGRFSGRQFSNSRSEMNVSTLELGDSALYLCASSFGFEETQYFGPGTRLLVL.

The chain joins TRBV5-1 to TRBJ2-2; TRBD2 agrees at 8 bases. The CDR3 is made up of 15 amino acids. Trimming removed 1 base from V and 6 bases from J; junction bases left unmatched: 5. CDR1 and CDR2 (germline): SGHRS, YFSETQ. The CDR3 DNA is TGCGCCAGCAGCTTGTACCCGGGAGGGGCCGGGGAGCTGTTTTTT. It specifies CASSLYPGGAGELFF.

The CDR3, as DNA: TGTGCCAGCAGCGAGGGGACCGGGGCCAACGTCCTGACTTTC. Translation: CASSEGTGANVLTF. The rearrangement joins TRBV5-6 to TRBJ2-6; D possibly uses TRBD1 or TRBD2 (5 bases each). This CDR3 is built from 14 residues. Looked up from germline, CDR1 is SGHDT and CDR2 is YYEEEE. V was shortened by 4 bases and J by 4 bases, with 9 bases between the two germline ends.

The chain uses TRBV10-2 and TRBJ2-7, with TRBD1 identical over 8 bases. CDR1 and CDR2 (germline): WSHSY, SAAADI. The CDR3 sequence is 14 residues long. The junction had 7 bases not matched to a gene; V was cut back by 6 bases and J by 3 bases. CDR3 region: CASSLSGTGYEQYF. Written as DNA, the CDR3 is TGCGCCAGCAGCCTATCCGGGACAGGCTACGAGCAGTACTTC.

The chain combines TRBV28 with TRBJ2-3; D gene uncertain. The V end lost 6 bases, the J end lost 3 bases, and 7 bases lay between the germline ends. This CDR3 contains 12 residues. Per the germline V gene, CDR1 is MDHEN and CDR2 is SYDVKM. The CDR3 DNA is TGTGCCAGCAGCCCAAATACAGATACGCAGTATTTT. Its protein is CASSPNTDTQYF.

The V gene is TRBV11-2, the J gene TRBJ2-7; no definite D call. Trimming removed 0 bases from V and 2 bases from J, with 8 bases in between. Germline V gene lookup returns CDR1 SGHAT and CDR2 FQNNGV. CDR3 size: 14 residues. The DNA for the CDR3 is TGTGCCAGCAGCTTAGATACAGACACCTACGAGCAGTACTTC. Its protein product is CASSLDTDTYEQYF.

The chain is built from TRBV19 and TRBJ2-1; the D is unclear. This CDR3 contains 12 residues. Trimming left V 0 bases short and J 8 bases short, with 5 bases between. Germline CDR1 and CDR2: LNHDA and SQIVND (reference sequence). The CDR3 loop reads CASSIDPHEQFF. Written as DNA, the CDR3 is TGTGCCAGTAGTATAGACCCCCATGAGCAGTTCTTC.

This chain connects TRBV18 to TRBJ1-1; TRBD1 might be the D (5 bases). The germline V gene has CDR1 KGHSH and CDR2 LQKENI. This CDR3 is built from 12 residues. Trimming shortened V by 3 bases and J by 9 bases, and 11 bases separated the two germline ends. The CDR3 here is CASSPGGGKAFF. In DNA, the CDR3 is TGTGCCAGCTCACCCGGGGGAGGGAAAGCTTTCTTT.

The J gene is TRBJ2-2, the V gene TRBV5-4; TRBD2 might be the D (5 bases). CDR1 is SGHNT and CDR2 is YYREEE in the germline V gene (reference sequence). This CDR3 region has 15 residues. V lost 0 bases and J lost 6, with 12 bases in between. The CDR3 here is CASSLEGGSAGELFF. The DNA for the CDR3 is TGTGCCAGCAGCTTGGAAGGTGGGAGCGCCGGGGAGCTGTTTTTT.

V is TRBV2 and J is TRBJ1-2, with D unresolved. This CDR3 contains 13 residues. The ends were cut back, 2 bases at V and 4 bases at J, with 8 bases in the middle. Germline V gives CDR1 SNHLY, CDR2 FYNNEI. The CDR3 protein is CASSEPEVYGYTF. CDR3 nucleotide sequence: TGTGCCAGCAGTGAACCAGAAGTCTATGGCTACACCTTC.

The chain combines TRBV27 with TRBJ2-1; the match to TRBD2 covers 9 bases. This CDR3 contains 19 residues. Germline-derived CDR1 and CDR2 are MNHEY and SMNVEV (reference sequence). CDR3 sequence reads: CVTRGGAPLEQSSYNEQFF. Here the CDR3 DNA reads TGTGTCACGCGCGGGGGGGCCCCATTAGAACAAAGCTCCTACAATGAGCAGTTCTTC.

The J gene is TRBJ1-2, the V gene TRBV5-1; the match to TRBD1 covers 8 bases. J lost 5 bases, V lost 4 bases, and 4 bases had no gene match. Germline V lookup: CDR1 SGHRS, CDR2 YFSETQ. This CDR3 contains 13 residues. CDR3 sequence reads: CASSPGQGYGYTF. The CDR3 DNA reads TGCGCCAGCAGCCCAGGACAGGGTTATGGCTACACCTTC.

The V call is TRBV29-1, the J call TRBJ2-3, with 9 bases matching TRBD2. Germline V gene lookup returns CDR1 SQVTM and CDR2 ANQGSEA. V gave up 2 bases and J gave up 1 base; unmatched junction bases: 19. The CDR3 has 20 residues. This CDR3 reads CSVEKRLQASGMFGTDTQYF. Here the CDR3 DNA reads TGCAGCGTTGAAAAAAGGCTTCAGGCTAGCGGGATGTTCGGCACAGATACGCAGTATTTT.

This clone was seen only once. The chain links TRBV5-1 to TRBJ2-3, with 15 nucleotides matching TRBD2. Germline V lookup: CDR1 SGHRS, CDR2 YFSETQ. V was pared by 0 bases and J by 15 bases, with 5 bases of the junction left unmatched. The CDR3 extends over 14 amino acids. The CDR3 DNA is TGCGCCAGCAGCTTGGCCGGACTAGCGGGGGGGCAATATTTT. Protein product: CASSLAGLAGGQYF.

This sequence joins TRBV30 and TRBJ2-3, with a possible D match to TRBD2 (6 bases). Trimming removed 6 bases at V and 8 bases at J, with 21 bases between. Germline V gene data show CDR1 as GTSNPN and CDR2 as SVGIG (reference sequence). This CDR3 comprises 14 residues. The DNA of the CDR3 is TGTGCCTGCCGCGAGGGAGGCTGGGGTGGTACGCAGTATTTT. The encoded protein is CACREGGWGGTQYF. The full variable domain, in which reference TRBV30 and TRBJ2-3 provide the parts outside the CDR3, is SQTIHQWPATLVQPVGSPLSLECTVEGTSNPNLYWYRQAAGRGLQLLFYSVGIGQISSEVPQNLSASRPQDRQFILSSKKLLLSDSGFYLCACREGGWGGTQYFGPGTRLTVL.

The chain couples TRBV6-6 to TRBJ2-7; D unclear. The CDR3 loop spans 14 amino acids. Germline values: CDR1 MNHNY, CDR2 SVGAGI (reference sequence). Trimming took off 0 bases at V and 5 bases at J, with 11 bases between the two ends. The CDR3 region is CASSYSSGWDEQYF. The CDR3 DNA sequence: TGTGCCAGCAGTTACTCGTCCGGCTGGGACGAGCAGTACTTC.

The chain is built from TRBV5-1 and TRBJ1-2; 9 bases are shared with TRBD1. CDR1 and CDR2 (germline): SGHRS, YFSETQ. V lost 3 bases, J lost 11 bases, and 8 bases stayed unmatched. The CDR3 is made up of 13 amino acids. CDR3 loop: CASSSQPGQGYTF. In DNA, the CDR3 is TGCGCCAGCAGCTCTCAACCGGGACAGGGTTACACCTTC.

The rearrangement joins TRBV5-4 to TRBJ2-1, with D perhaps being TRBD1 or TRBD2 (5 bases each). Germline V lookup: CDR1 SGHNT, CDR2 YYREEE (reference sequence). The CDR3 has 15 amino acids. V lost 0 bases, J lost 8 bases, and 15 bases lay in between. The CDR3: CASSLGGAGLDEQFF. The CDR3 nucleotides read TGTGCCAGCAGCTTGGGGGGCGCGGGTTTGGATGAGCAGTTCTTC.

The rearrangement links TRBV29-1 to TRBJ1-1; TRBD1 matches at 7 bases. CDR1 SQVTM and CDR2 ANQGSEA come from the germline V gene. CDR3 length equals 16 residues. J lost 4 bases, V lost 4 bases, and 15 bases had no gene match. The CDR3 DNA sequence: TGCAGCGTTGCTCCGGGACAGCGGACATCGAGCACTGAAGCTTTCTTT. This codes for CSVAPGQRTSSTEAFF.

The chain employs TRBV28 and TRBJ1-2; 8 bases align to TRBD1. Germline lookup yields CDR1 MDHEN and CDR2 SYDVKM. V lost 6 bases, J lost 4 bases, and 4 bases stayed unmatched. This CDR3 is 13 amino acids long. CDR3 nucleotide sequence: TGTGCCAGCAGAGGACAGGGTTCCTATGGCTACACCTTC. Translated: CASRGQGSYGYTF.

This rearrangement joins TRBV7-2 to TRBJ1-1; no clear D. CDR3 size: 15 residues. The V end was cut by 10 bases, the J end by 0 bases, with 18 bases between. Germline V CDR1 and CDR2: SGHTA, FQGNSA. CDR3 bases: TGTGCCACCCTAGACGGAAAATTCATGAACACTGAAGCTTTCTTT. Its protein product is CATLDGKFMNTEAFF.

This clone is classed as medium-sized (0.01 to 0.1%). The chain recombines TRBV5-1 with TRBJ2-7; a possible D gene is TRBD1 (6 bases). From germline, CDR1 is SGHRS and CDR2 YFSETQ. Trimming took off 4 bases at V and 1 base at J, with 12 bases between the two ends. This CDR3 comprises 14 residues. CDR3 sequence: CASSATQGSYEQYF. As DNA, the CDR3 is TGCGCCAGCAGCGCCACACAGGGATCCTACGAGCAGTACTTC.

J is TRBJ2-7 and V is TRBV28, with 7 bases fitting TRBD1. This CDR3 has 15 amino acids. J lost 7 bases, V lost 4 bases, and 13 bases had no gene match. Germline V gives CDR1 MDHEN, CDR2 SYDVKM. The CDR3 is CASSSRTGLLAEQYF. The CDR3 DNA reads TGTGCCAGCAGTTCGCGGACAGGCCTACTTGCGGAGCAGTACTTC.

The chain uses TRBV7-9 and TRBJ2-2; TRBD1 agrees at 9 bases. This CDR3 is built from 18 residues. Germline trimming cut 1 base from V and 1 base from J; bases unmatched to any gene: 7. The germline CDR1 and CDR2 sequences are SEHNR and FQNEAQ (reference sequence). The CDR3 DNA is TGTGCCAGCAGCTTAGGTGGACAGGGGAATGGGAACACCGGGGAGCTGTTTTTT. Protein: CASSLGGQGNGNTGELFF.

This clone occurred a few times. This chain's CDR3 is CASTSGPGSYTF. The CDR3 bases are TGTGCCAGCACCTCCGGGCCCGGGAGCTACACCTTC. V and J are TRBV27 and TRBJ1-2; D not certain. V lost 7 bases, J lost 9 bases, and 15 bases lay in between. This CDR3 is 12 amino acids long. Germline loops: CDR1 MNHEY, CDR2 SMNVEV (reference sequence).